The present TCR beta chain was sequenced within a study of control samples from healthy donors and cancer patients. This clone was detected only a few times. Between the trimmed V and J ends, which lost 4 bases and 3 bases, there was a span of 13 bases. In germline, CDR1 is KGHSH, CDR2 LQKENI. The CDR3 loop spans 15 amino acids. Profiled with immunoSEQ multiplex PCR; TCRdb holds only in-frame clones, not every one. The sample shows around 63,000 clones, 87% of them seen only once. This chain uses TRBV18 with TRBJ2-1; D is possibly TRBD1 or TRBD2 (5 bases each). The TCR comes from a woman aged 45-60 years with head and neck cancer. Input material: PBMCs. CDR3 DNA sequence: TGTGCCAGCTCACACCGGGACCAGCTCTACAATGAGCAGTTCTTC. Amino acid sequence: CASSHRDQLYNEQFF.